The TCR beta chain described here comes from a study of regulatory T cells in long-lasting Graves disease. Overall study context: Over 5 years of antithyroid drugs plus positive TSH receptor antibodies defined persistent Graves' disease.

TCR beta libraries were built with iRepertoire HTBI primers and Arm-PCR of CDR3 regions. A single record per CDR3 protein comes from TCRdb applying MiXCR to the multiplex PCR reads. The sample consists of 700,000 or so distinct CDR3 sequences, around 32% of them appearing once. Time point reported: persistent/refractory GD, antithyroid drugs over 5 years with positive TRAb. Researchers made the TCR library from RNA that was extracted from PBMCs. V dropped 0 bases and J dropped 1; count of bases not matched to a gene: 4. Germline lookup yields CDR1 GTSNPN and CDR2 SVGIG (reference sequence). The CDR3 covers 15 residues.

The TCR was taken from a female donor with Graves disease. The material sequenced was peripheral blood mononuclear cells (PBMCs), taken when the disease was refractory, from a patient treated with antithyroid drugs. The V call is TRBV30, the J call TRBJ2-5; 8 bases agree with TRBD2. The CDR3 is CAWSVYSGIQETQYF. Written as DNA, the CDR3 is TGTGCCTGGAGTGTTTATAGCGGGATCCAAGAGACCCAGTACTTC.